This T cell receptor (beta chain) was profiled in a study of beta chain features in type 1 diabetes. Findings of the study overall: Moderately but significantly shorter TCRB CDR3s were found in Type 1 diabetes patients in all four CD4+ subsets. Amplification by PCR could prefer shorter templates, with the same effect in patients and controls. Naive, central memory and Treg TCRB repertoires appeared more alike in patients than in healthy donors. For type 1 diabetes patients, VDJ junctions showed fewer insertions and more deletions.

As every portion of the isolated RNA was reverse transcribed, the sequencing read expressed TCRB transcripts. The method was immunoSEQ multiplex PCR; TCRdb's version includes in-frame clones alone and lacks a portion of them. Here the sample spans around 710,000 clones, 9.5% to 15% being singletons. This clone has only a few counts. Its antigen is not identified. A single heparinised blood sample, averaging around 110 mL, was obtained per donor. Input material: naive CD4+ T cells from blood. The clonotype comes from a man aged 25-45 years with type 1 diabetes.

For the CDR3, the DNA is TGCGCCAGCAGCCCCTCAGGACGGGGCCTCTACGAGCAGTACTTC. It specifies CASSPSGRGLYEQYF. The chain recombines TRBV4-3 with TRBJ2-7; D is perhaps TRBD1 or TRBD2 (5 bases each). Deletions cut 4 bases from V and 3 bases from J, with 16 bases between. CDR1 and CDR2 from the germline V gene are LGHNA and YSLEER. The CDR3 contains 15 residues.